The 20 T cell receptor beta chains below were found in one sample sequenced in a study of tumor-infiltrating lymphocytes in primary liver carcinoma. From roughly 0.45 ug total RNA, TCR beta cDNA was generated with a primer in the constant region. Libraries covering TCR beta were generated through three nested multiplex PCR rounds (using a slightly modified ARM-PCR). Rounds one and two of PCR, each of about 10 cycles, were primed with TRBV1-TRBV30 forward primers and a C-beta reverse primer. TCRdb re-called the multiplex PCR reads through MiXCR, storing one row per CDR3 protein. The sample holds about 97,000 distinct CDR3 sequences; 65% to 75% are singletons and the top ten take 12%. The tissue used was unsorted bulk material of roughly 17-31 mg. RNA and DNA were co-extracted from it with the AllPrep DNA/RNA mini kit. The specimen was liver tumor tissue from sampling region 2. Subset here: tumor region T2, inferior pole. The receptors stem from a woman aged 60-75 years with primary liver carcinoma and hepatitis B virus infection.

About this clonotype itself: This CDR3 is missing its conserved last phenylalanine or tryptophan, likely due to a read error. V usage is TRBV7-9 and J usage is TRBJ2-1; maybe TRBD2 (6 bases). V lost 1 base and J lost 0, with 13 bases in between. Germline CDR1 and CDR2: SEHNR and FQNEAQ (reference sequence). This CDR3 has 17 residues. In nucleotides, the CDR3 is TGTGCCAGCAGCTTAGGGCTCCGGGGGAGCTCCTACAATGAGCAGTTCCTA. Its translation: CASSLGLRGSSYNEQFL.

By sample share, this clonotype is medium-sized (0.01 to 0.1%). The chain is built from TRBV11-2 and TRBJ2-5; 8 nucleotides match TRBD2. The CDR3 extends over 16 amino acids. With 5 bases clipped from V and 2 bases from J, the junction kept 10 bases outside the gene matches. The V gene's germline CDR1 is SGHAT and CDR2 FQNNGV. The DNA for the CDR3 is TGTGCCAGCAGCCGACCGGGACTAGTTGGGCAAGAGACCCAGTACTTC. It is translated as CASSRPGLVGQETQYF.

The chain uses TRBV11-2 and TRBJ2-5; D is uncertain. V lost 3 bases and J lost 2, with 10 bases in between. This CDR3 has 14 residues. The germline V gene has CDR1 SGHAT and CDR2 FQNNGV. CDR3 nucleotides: TGTGCCAGCAGCTTGGGAACGTCACAAGAGACCCAGTACTTC. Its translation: CASSLGTSQETQYF.

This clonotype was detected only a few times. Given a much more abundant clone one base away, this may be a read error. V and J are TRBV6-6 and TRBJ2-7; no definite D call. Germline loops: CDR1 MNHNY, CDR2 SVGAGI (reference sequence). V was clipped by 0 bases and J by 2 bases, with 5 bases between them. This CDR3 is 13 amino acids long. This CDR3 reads CASSYSRTYEQYF. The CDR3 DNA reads TGTGCCAGCAGTTACTCCCGGACCTACGAGCAGTACTTC.

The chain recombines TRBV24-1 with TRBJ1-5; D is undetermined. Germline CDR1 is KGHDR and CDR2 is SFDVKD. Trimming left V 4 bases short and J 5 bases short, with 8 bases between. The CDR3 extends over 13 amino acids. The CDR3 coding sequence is TGTGCCACCAGTGAGCCAGAGGATCAGCCCCAGCATTTT. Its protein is CATSEPEDQPQHF.

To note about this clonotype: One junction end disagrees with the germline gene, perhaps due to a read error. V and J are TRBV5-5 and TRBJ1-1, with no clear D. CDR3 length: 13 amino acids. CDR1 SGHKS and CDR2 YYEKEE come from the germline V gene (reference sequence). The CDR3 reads CASSLLSNTEACF. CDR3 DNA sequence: TGTGCCAGCAGCTTGCTGTCGAACACTGAAGCTTGCTTT.

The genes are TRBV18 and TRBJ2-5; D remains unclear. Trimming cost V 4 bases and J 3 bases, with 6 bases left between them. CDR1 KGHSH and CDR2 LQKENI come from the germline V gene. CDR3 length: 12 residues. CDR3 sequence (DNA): TGTGCCAGCTCACGCCAGGAAGAGACCCAGTACTTC. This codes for CASSRQEETQYF.

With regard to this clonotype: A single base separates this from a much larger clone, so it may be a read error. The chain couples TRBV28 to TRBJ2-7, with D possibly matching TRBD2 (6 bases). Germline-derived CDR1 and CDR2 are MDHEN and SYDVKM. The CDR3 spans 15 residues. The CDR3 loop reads CASSSRTTISHEQYF. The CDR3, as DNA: TGTGCCAGCAGTAGTCGGACTACAATCTCCCACGAGCAGTACTTC.

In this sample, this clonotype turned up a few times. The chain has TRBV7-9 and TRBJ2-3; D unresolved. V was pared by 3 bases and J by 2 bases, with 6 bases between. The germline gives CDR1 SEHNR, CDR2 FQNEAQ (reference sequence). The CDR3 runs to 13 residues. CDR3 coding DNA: TGTGCCAGCAGCTTTCCCAACACAGATACGCAGTATTTT. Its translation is CASSFPNTDTQYF.

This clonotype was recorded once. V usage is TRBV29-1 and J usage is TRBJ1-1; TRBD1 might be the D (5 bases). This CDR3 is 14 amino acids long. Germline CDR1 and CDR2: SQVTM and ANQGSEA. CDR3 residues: CRANTGRLDTEAFF. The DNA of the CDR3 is TGCAGAGCTAACACGGGGCGATTGGACACTGAAGCTTTCTTT.

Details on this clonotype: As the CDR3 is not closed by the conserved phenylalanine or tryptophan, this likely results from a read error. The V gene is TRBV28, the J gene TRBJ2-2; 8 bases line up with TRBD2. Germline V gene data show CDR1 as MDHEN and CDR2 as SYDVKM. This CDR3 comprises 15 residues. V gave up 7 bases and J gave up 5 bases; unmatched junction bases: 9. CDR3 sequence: CASTPGLVRTGELFY. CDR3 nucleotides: TGTGCCAGCACCCCGGGACTAGTGCGTACCGGGGAGCTGTTTTAT.

As DNA, the CDR3 is TGTGCTATCAGTTCCGAAACAGGGCTAGCCAAAAACATTCAGTACTTC. Translating it yields CAISSETGLAKNIQYF. The chain uses TRBV25-1 and TRBJ2-4; a possible D gene is TRBD1 (6 bases). Per germline, CDR1 MGHDK and CDR2 SYGVNS. The length of the CDR3 is 16 residues.

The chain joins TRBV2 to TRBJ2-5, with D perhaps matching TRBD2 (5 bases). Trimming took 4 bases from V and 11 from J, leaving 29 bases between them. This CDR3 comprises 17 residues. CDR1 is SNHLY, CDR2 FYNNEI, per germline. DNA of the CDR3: TGTGCCAGCAGTGGAGGGTTGAACGTCGGCGTGCGCAATGAGCAGTACTTC. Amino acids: CASSGGLNVGVRNEQYF.

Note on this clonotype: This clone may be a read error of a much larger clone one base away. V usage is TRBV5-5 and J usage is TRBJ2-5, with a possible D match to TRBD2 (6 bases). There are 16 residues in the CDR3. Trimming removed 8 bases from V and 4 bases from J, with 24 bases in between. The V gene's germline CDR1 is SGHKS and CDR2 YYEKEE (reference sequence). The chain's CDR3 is CASKSLPGEGLETQYF. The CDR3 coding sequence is TGTGCCAGTAAATCCCTCCCGGGGGAAGGGTTAGAGACCCAGTACTTC.

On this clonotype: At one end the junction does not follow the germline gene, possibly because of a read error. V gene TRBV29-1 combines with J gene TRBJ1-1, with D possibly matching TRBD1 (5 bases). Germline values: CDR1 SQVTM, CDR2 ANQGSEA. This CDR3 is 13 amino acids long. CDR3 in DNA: TGCGGCGTTGTCGGGGGAGTTAGGATTGAAGCTTTCTTT. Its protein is CGVVGGVRIEAFF.

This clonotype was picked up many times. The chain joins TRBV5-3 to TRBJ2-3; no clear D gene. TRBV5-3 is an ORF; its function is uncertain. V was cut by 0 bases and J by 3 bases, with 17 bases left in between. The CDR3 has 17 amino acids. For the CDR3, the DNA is TGTGCCAGAAGCTTGGCTACCGAAGAAATTCTTACAGATACGCAGTATTTT. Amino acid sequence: CARSLATEEILTDTQYF.

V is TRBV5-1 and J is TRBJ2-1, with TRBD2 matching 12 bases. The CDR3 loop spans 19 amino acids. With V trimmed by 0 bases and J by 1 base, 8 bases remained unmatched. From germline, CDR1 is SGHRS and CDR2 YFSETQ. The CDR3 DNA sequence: TGCGCCAGCAGCTTGGTTCGACTAGCGGGAGCGAGTTCCTACAATGAGCAGTTCTTC. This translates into CASSLVRLAGASSYNEQFF.

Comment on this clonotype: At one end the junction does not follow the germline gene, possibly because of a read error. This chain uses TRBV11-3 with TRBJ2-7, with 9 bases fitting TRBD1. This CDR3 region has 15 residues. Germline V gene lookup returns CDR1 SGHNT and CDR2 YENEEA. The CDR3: CARSPGTGCNYEQYF. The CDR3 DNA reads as TGTGCCCGCAGTCCCGGGACAGGGTGCAACTACGAGCAATACTTC.

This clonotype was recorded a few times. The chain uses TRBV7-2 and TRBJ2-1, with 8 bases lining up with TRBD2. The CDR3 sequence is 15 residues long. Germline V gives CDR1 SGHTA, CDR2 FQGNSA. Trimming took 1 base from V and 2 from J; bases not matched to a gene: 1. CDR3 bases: TGTGCCAGCAGCTTAGGTAGCGGGACCTACAATGAGCAGTTCTTC. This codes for CASSLGSGTYNEQFF.

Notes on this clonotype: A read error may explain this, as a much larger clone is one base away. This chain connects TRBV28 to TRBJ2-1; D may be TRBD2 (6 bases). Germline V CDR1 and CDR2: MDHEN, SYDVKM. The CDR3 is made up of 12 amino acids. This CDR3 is CASSFLPEGQSF. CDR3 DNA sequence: TGTGCCAGCAGTTTTCTCCCGGAGGGGCAGTCCTTC.